This T cell receptor (beta chain) was obtained from a study of T-cell reconstitution after alpha-beta-depleted transplantation in children. As it was prepared, the TCRbeta library received unique molecular identifiers. In TCRdb, the PCR reads were re-called with MiXCR into one record per CDR3 protein. The sample lists a few hundred thousand distinct CDR3 sequences; about an eighth were seen once. This clonotype has more than one count but fewer than ten. CDR1 and CDR2 from the germline V gene are SGHDN and FVKESK. Trimming took off 4 bases at V and 3 bases at J, with 7 bases between the two ends. This CDR3 is built from 13 residues.

The TCR sequence derives from a human donor who donated a stem cell graft to a child with Fanconi anemia. The chain links TRBV14 to TRBJ2-1; D is uncertain. The sample in question was PBMCs, obtained from the stem cell graft. Written as DNA, the CDR3 is TGTGCCAGCAGCCCAGCGATCTACAATGAGCAGTTCTTC. Protein product: CASSPAIYNEQFF.